These 18 T cell receptor beta chains originate from one sample sequenced in a study of blood T cell repertoires in COVID-19. Here immunoSEQ multiplex PCR was the method, and the copy in TCRdb shows in-frame clones only, minus some. The repertoire holds 100,000 to 110,000 clones, 70% to 80% seen once, with 9% to 14% in the top ten. The sample taken for sequencing was peripheral blood. The source of these receptors is a woman aged 65 to 85 with acute or convalescent COVID-19.

The chain joins TRBV28 to TRBJ2-2; 8 bases align to TRBD2. The germline CDR1 and CDR2 sequences are MDHEN and SYDVKM. The CDR3 is 13 residues long. Losses at the gene ends were 6 bases for V and 5 bases for J; bases not matched to a gene: 2. This chain's CDR3 is CASRTGGTGELFF. CDR3 nucleotide sequence: TGTGCCAGCAGAACGGGGGGGACCGGGGAGCTGTTTTTT.

The rearrangement uses TRBV6-2 or TRBV6-3 and TRBJ2-7; maybe TRBD1 (6 bases). The CDR3 has 12 residues. Trimming shortened V by 4 bases and J by 6 bases, and 10 bases separated the two germline ends. The germline CDR1 and CDR2 sequences are MNHEY and SVGEGT. The CDR3 sequence: CASSLQGLEQYV. CDR3 DNA sequence: TGTGCCAGCAGTTTACAGGGCCTCGAGCAGTACGTC.

The gene calls are TRBV5-4 and TRBJ2-1; 13 bases map to TRBD2. The CDR3 loop spans 16 amino acids. V was pared by 3 bases and J by 4 bases, with 4 bases of the junction left unmatched. CDR1 is SGHNT, CDR2 YYREEE, per germline (reference sequence). CDR3 in DNA: TGTGCCAGCAGCTGGACTAGCGGGGGTTTTTACAATGAGCAGTTCTTC. Amino acid sequence: CASSWTSGGFYNEQFF.

The chain employs TRBV7-2 and TRBJ1-5; 12 bases are shared with TRBD1. The CDR3 has 18 residues. The V gene end was trimmed by 1 base and the J gene end by 6 bases; junction bases not matched to a gene: 10. The germline CDR1 and CDR2 sequences are SGHTA and FQGNSA. CDR3 DNA sequence: TGTGCCAGCAGCTTAGTACCGGGACAGGGGGCGAAGGGTCAGCCCCAGCATTTT. Translation gives CASSLVPGQGAKGQPQHF.

The chain couples TRBV28 to TRBJ1-1, with 9 bases fitting TRBD1. The CDR3 consists of 16 residues. The germline V gene encodes CDR1 MDHEN and CDR2 SYDVKM. V was pared by 5 bases and J by 5 bases, with 12 bases of the junction left unmatched. In nucleotides, the CDR3 is TGTGCCAGCAGTAATACAGGGGGCGCTGAGAGAACTGAAGCTTTCTTT. It encodes CASSNTGGAERTEAFF.

The rearrangement links TRBV30 to TRBJ1-5, with a weak D call TRBD1 (5 bases). The CDR3 loop spans 13 amino acids. Germline V lookup: CDR1 GTSNPN, CDR2 SVGIG (reference sequence). V dropped 7 bases and J dropped 5 bases, with 15 bases sitting between them. The CDR3 DNA is TGTGCCTCTGGACAAGGGGTTGATCAGCCCCAGCATTTT. This gives the protein CASGQGVDQPQHF.

This clone was seen once. The V and J genes are TRBV4-3 and TRBJ2-2; D possibly corresponds to TRBD1 (6 bases). CDR1 LGHNA and CDR2 YSLEER come from the germline V gene. The V gene lost 0 bases and the J gene lost 5 bases, with 13 bases spanning the gap. This CDR3 spans 16 amino acids. The CDR3 loop is CASSQDTGYLTGELFF. Written as DNA, the CDR3 is TGCGCCAGCAGCCAAGATACAGGGTACCTTACCGGGGAGCTGTTTTTT.

J is TRBJ2-6 and V is TRBV5-5; 8 bases map to TRBD1. V dropped 1 base and J dropped 2; count of bases not matched to a gene: 5. Germline-derived CDR1 and CDR2 are SGHKS and YYEKEE (reference sequence). The length of the CDR3 is 17 residues. CDR3 in amino acids: CASSLFQTGAGANVLTF. The CDR3 DNA is TGTGCCAGCAGCTTGTTCCAGACAGGGGCTGGGGCCAACGTCCTGACTTTC.

V gene TRBV19 combines with J gene TRBJ1-5; 9 bases map to TRBD1. The germline V gene encodes CDR1 LNHDA and CDR2 SQIVND (reference sequence). The CDR3 totals 15 residues. V trimming: 4 bases; J trimming: 5 bases; junction bases outside the gene matches: 6. CDR3 nucleotide sequence: TGTGCCAGTAGTAAACAGGGGGCAGGGTATCAGCCCCAGCATTTT. It translates to CASSKQGAGYQPQHF.

The genes are TRBV7-9 and TRBJ1-5; no clear D gene. The V and J ends lost 5 bases and 5 bases respectively, with 13 bases between them. Germline lookup yields CDR1 SEHNR and CDR2 FQNEAQ (reference sequence). The CDR3 has 14 residues. CDR3 sequence: CASSPNSQDQPQHF. CDR3 DNA: TGTGCCAGCAGCCCTAACTCTCAGGATCAGCCCCAGCATTTT.

The chain combines TRBV6-5 with TRBJ2-1; perhaps TRBD1 as D (6 bases). V shed 5 bases and J shed 7 bases, with 12 bases lying between them. Germline assignment: CDR1 MNHEY and CDR2 SVGAGI. This CDR3 region has 13 residues. CDR3 loop: CASSTWTENEQFF. The DNA for the CDR3 is TGTGCCAGCAGTACCTGGACAGAGAATGAGCAGTTCTTC.

This sequence joins TRBV3-1 (or the pseudogene TRBV3-2) and TRBJ1-1; TRBD1 matches 8 bases. The germline V gene has CDR1 LGHDT and CDR2 YNNKEL (reference sequence). There are 13 residues in the CDR3. V lost 0 bases, J lost 9 bases, and 3 bases stayed unmatched. The CDR3 spells CASSQDRGRQAFF. DNA of the CDR3: TGTGCCAGCAGCCAAGACAGGGGGCGCCAAGCTTTCTTT.

The chain combines TRBV18 with TRBJ2-5; the D gene is possibly TRBD1 (6 bases). CDR1 and CDR2 from the germline V gene are KGHSH and LQKENI. The CDR3 consists of 16 residues. Between the trimmed V and J ends, which lost 3 bases and 0 bases, there was a span of 14 bases. This CDR3 reads CASSPAAGVYQETQYF. Here the CDR3 DNA reads TGTGCCAGCTCACCGGCGGCAGGGGTTTACCAAGAGACCCAGTACTTC.

The chain has TRBV4-3 and TRBJ2-2; 9 bases are a match to TRBD1. The germline gives CDR1 LGHNA, CDR2 YSLEER. The CDR3 loop spans 18 amino acids. V shed 2 bases and J 1 base; nucleotides not matched to a gene: 8. In DNA, the CDR3 is TGCGCCAGCAGCCAACGGCTTCCGGGACAGGGGAACACCGGGGAGCTGTTTTTT. Amino acids: CASSQRLPGQGNTGELFF.

The sample holds one count of this clone. The chain combines TRBV27 with TRBJ2-6; 11 nucleotides line up with TRBD2. This CDR3 is built from 17 residues. Trimming cost V 2 bases and J 0 bases; bases outside gene matches: 0. Germline CDR1 is MNHEY and CDR2 is SMNVEV (reference sequence). The CDR3 DNA sequence: TGTGCCAGCAGTTTAACTAGCGGGGGCTCTGGGGCCAACGTCCTGACTTTC. Its translation is CASSLTSGGSGANVLTF.

The CDR3, as DNA: TGTGCCAGCAGACTCACAGATACGCAGTATTTT. Protein sequence: CASRLTDTQYF. The J gene is TRBJ2-3, the V gene TRBV3-1 (or the pseudogene TRBV3-2), with no clear D. The CDR3 extends over 11 amino acids. Germline V gives CDR1 LGHDT, CDR2 YNNKEL (reference sequence). The V end was cut by 6 bases, the J end by 2 bases, with 3 bases between.

This chain links TRBV5-1 with TRBJ2-1; maybe TRBD2 (6 bases). The germline CDR1 and CDR2 sequences are SGHRS and YFSETQ. V lost 5 bases and J lost 0, with 18 bases in between. This CDR3 is 17 amino acids long. This CDR3 reads CASRPSGGISSYNEQFF. CDR3 in DNA: TGCGCCAGCAGGCCCTCCGGGGGTATAAGCTCCTACAATGAGCAGTTCTTC.

The rearrangement joins TRBV6-5 to TRBJ2-2; D ambiguous. Germline CDR1 and CDR2: MNHEY and SVGAGI. The length of the CDR3 is 15 residues. Between the trimmed V and J ends, which lost 0 bases and 4 bases, there was a span of 9 bases. CDR3 sequence (DNA): TGTGCCAGCAGTTACTCGAAATTCAGCACCGGGGAGCTGTTTTTT. This translates into CASSYSKFSTGELFF.